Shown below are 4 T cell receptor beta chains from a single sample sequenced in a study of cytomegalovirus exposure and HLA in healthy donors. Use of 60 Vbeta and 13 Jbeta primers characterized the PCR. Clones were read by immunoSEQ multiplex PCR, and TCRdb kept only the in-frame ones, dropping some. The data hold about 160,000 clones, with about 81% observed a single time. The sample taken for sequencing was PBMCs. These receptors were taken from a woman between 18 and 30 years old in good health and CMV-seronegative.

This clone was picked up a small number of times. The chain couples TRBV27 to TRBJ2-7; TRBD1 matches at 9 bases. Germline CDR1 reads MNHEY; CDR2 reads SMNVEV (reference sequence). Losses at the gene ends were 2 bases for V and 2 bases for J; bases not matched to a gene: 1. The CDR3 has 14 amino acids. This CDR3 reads CASSLRTGAYEQYF. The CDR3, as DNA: TGTGCCAGCAGTTTAAGGACAGGGGCCTACGAGCAGTACTTC.

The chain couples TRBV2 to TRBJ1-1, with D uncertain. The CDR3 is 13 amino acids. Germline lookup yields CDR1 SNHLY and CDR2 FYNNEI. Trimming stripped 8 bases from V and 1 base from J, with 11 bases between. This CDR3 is CASARQENTEAFF. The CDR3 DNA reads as TGTGCCAGCGCAAGGCAGGAGAACACTGAAGCTTTCTTT.

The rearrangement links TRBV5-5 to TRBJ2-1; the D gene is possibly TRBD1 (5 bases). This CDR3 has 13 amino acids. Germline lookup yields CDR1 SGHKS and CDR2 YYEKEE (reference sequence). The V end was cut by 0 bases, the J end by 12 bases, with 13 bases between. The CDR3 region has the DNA TGTGCCAGCAGCTTGGCGCAGGGTGGGTGGCAGTTCTTC. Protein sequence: CASSLAQGGWQFF. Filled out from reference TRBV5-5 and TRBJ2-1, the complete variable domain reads DAGVTQSPTHLIKTRGQQVTLRCSPISGHKSVSWYQQVLGQGPQFIFQYYEKEERGRGNFPDRFSARQFPNYSSELNVNALLLGDSALYLCASSLAQGGWQFFGPGTRLTVL.

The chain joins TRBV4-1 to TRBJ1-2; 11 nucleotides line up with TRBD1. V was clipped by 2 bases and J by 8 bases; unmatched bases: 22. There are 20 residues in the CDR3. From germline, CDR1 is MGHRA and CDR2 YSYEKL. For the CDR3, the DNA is TGCGCCAGCAGCCAAAGATCCAGGGGGACAGGGGGTATTCATCTGTGGGGCTACACCTTC. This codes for CASSQRSRGTGGIHLWGYTF.